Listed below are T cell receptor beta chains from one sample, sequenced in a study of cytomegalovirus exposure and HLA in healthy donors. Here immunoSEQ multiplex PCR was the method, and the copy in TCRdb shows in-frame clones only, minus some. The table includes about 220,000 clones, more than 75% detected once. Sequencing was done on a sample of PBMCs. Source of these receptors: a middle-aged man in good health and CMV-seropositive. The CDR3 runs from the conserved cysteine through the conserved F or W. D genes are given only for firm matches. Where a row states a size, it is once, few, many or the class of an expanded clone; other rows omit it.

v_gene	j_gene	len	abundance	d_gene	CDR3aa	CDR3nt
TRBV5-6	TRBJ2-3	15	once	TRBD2	CASSPSGSRADTQYF	TGTGCCAGCAGCCCCAGCGGGAGTAGGGCAGATACGCAGTATTTT
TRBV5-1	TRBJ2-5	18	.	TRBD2	CASSAISLAGGPSETQYF	TGCGCCAGCAGCGCGATTTCACTAGCGGGAGGGCCTTCAGAGACCCAGTACTTC
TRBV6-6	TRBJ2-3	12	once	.	CASRKTADTQYF	TGTGCCAGCAGGAAGACAGCAGATACGCAGTATTTT
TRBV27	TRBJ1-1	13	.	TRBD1	CASSSNRGTEAFF	TGTGCCAGCAGTTCTAACAGGGGAACTGAAGCTTTCTTT
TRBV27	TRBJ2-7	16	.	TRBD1	CASSFLSGTGSYEQYF	TGTGCCAGCAGTTTCCTTTCGGGGACAGGGTCCTACGAGCAGTACTTC
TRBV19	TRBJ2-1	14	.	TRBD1	CASSETGKFYEQFF	TGTGCCAGTTCGGAGACAGGGAAGTTCTATGAGCAGTTCTTC
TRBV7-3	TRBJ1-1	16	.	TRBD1	CASSLQGAGVNTEAFF	TGTGCCAGCAGCTTACAGGGGGCAGGTGTGAACACTGAAGCTTTCTTT
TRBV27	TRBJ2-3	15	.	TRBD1	CASSLIQGTTDTQYF	TGTGCCAGCAGTTTAATACAGGGGACCACAGATACGCAGTATTTT
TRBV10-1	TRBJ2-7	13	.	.	CASSEAVSYEQYF	TGCGCCAGCAGTGAAGCGGTCTCCTACGAGCAGTACTTC
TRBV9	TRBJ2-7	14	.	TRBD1	CASSVGTENYEQYF	TGTGCCAGCAGCGTCGGGACAGAGAATTACGAGCAGTACTTC
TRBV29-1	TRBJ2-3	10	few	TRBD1	CSVYGTVQYF	TGCAGCGTTTACGGGACAGTGCAGTATTTT
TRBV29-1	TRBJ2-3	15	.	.	CSVPRVGGARDTQYF	TGCAGCGTCCCCCGGGTGGGTGGGGCGCGAGATACGCAGTATTTT
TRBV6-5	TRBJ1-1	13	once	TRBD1	CASSYRQGGAAFF	TGTGCCAGCAGTTACCGACAGGGGGGCGCAGCTTTCTTT
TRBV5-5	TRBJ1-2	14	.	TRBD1	CASSMDRVDYGYTF	TGTGCCAGCAGCATGGACAGGGTGGACTATGGCTACACCTTC